This T cell receptor beta chain was recovered during a study of blood T cell repertoires in COVID-19. In the study overall: PBMCs, B-cell-depleted T cells, or T cells were the source of the cDNA or gDNA that made up the material.

Germline V lookup: CDR1 WNHNN, CDR2 SYGVQD (reference sequence). This CDR3 region has 16 residues. Germline trimming cut 6 bases from V and 1 base from J; bases unmatched to any gene: 4. Original handling: Amplification of reference gene primers was used by the study to estimate nucleated cell counts. Repertoires were generated with immunoSEQ multiplex PCR, while TCRdb's copy carries only in-frame clones and drops some. Clonal size and the V and J genes are those of that table, whereas D and trimming came from the DNA. Among more than 70,000 clones listed, 79% were seen once. This clonotype originated in a human donor in a cohort sampled during active COVID-19. Specimen: peripheral blood. The rearrangement links TRBV10-1 to TRBJ2-2, with 11 bases matching TRBD2. The CDR3 loop reads CASRPGTSGNTGELFF. The CDR3 coding sequence is TGCGCCAGCAGACCCGGGACTAGCGGGAACACCGGGGAGCTGTTTTTT.